These 20 T cell receptor beta chains came from one sample sequenced in a study of shared clonotypes between healthy human individuals. Some clones are missing from TCRdb's copy, which holds only in-frame ones; the method was immunoSEQ multiplex PCR. The data hold some 2,000,000 clones, with around 95% observed a single time. Material: naive CD4+ T cells sorted from blood. Subset of the sample: CD45RA+ positively selected. These receptor sequences come from a man aged 18 to 35 in good health.

The chain employs TRBV7-2 and TRBJ2-4; the D gene is possibly TRBD1 (6 bases). Trimming shortened V by 6 bases and J by 1 base, and 13 bases separated the two germline ends. Germline loops: CDR1 SGHTA, CDR2 FQGNSA. There are 15 residues in the CDR3. CDR3 loop: CASSGQGFAKNIQYF. CDR3 coding DNA: TGTGCCAGCAGTGGCCAGGGGTTTGCCAAAAACATTCAGTACTTC.

The CDR3 DNA follows: TGTGCCAGCAGCTCTTTCGGACAGGGGGGCCCCTATAATTCACCCCTCCACTTT. It encodes CASSSFGQGGPYNSPLHF. This chain links TRBV7-9 with TRBJ1-6; TRBD1 matches at 10 bases. CDR3 length: 18 amino acids. CDR1 SEHNR and CDR2 FQNEAQ come from the germline V gene (reference sequence). The trim removed 4 bases at V and 2 bases at J, leaving 8 bases unmatched.

The chain couples TRBV7-2 to TRBJ2-5; no firm D call. Germline lookup yields CDR1 SGHTA and CDR2 FQGNSA. CDR3 length: 12 amino acids. Trimming pared 3 bases from V and 1 base from J, leaving 3 bases between. The CDR3 region is CASSFSQETQYF. Here the CDR3 DNA reads TGTGCCAGCAGCTTTTCCCAAGAGACCCAGTACTTC.

The V gene is TRBV4-3, the J gene TRBJ1-1; 7 bases are a match to TRBD1. Germline CDR1 and CDR2: LGHNA and YSLEER. The CDR3 spans 16 residues. J gave up 4 bases and V 2 bases, and 10 bases lay outside the gene matches. In DNA, the CDR3 is TGCGCCAGCAGCCAACTCCTCAGGGGGGAGGGCACTGAAGCTTTCTTT. Encoded protein: CASSQLLRGEGTEAFF.

The V gene is TRBV6-5, the J gene TRBJ2-1, with 10 nucleotides matching TRBD2. Germline CDR1 and CDR2: MNHEY and SVGAGI. The CDR3 has 15 amino acids. The V and J ends lost 6 bases and 6 bases, in that order; junction bases with no gene match: 8. CDR3 sequence (DNA): TGTGCCAGCAGACCCCTAAGCGGGAGGGGCAATGAGCAGTTCTTC. Translation gives CASRPLSGRGNEQFF.

This chain links TRBV6-1 with TRBJ1-4, with 9 bases matching TRBD1. V lost 5 bases to trimming and J lost 8 bases; unmatched junction nucleotides: 9. In germline, CDR1 is MNHNS, CDR2 SASEGT. The CDR3 sequence is 15 residues long. As DNA, the CDR3 is TGTGCCAGCAGTAAAGAGACAGGGGGGTCGGAAAAACTGTTTTTT. This encodes CASSKETGGSEKLFF.

The V gene is TRBV6-1, the J gene TRBJ2-2; D might be TRBD2 (6 bases). The CDR3 loop spans 18 amino acids. Trimming removed 1 base from V and 6 bases from J, with 21 bases in between. Germline CDR1 MNHNS, CDR2 SASEGT. In DNA, the CDR3 is TGTGCCAGCAGTGAAGAGTTAGGACGGGGAGGACGATCCGGGGAGCTGTTTTTT. Translated, it gives CASSEELGRGGRSGELFF.

V usage is TRBV11-2 and J usage is TRBJ2-3; 10 bases match TRBD2. CDR3 length equals 18 residues. CDR1 is SGHAT, CDR2 FQNNGV, per germline. Unmatched junction bases numbered 16, after V lost 5 bases and J lost 5 bases. CDR3 loop: CASSHTPIAGGRKDTQYF. DNA for the CDR3: TGTGCCAGCAGCCACACGCCTATAGCGGGGGGTCGGAAAGATACGCAGTATTTT.

V gene TRBV4-1 combines with J gene TRBJ1-4, with D maybe TRBD1 (5 bases). This CDR3 has 15 amino acids. The germline gives CDR1 MGHRA, CDR2 YSYEKL. Trimming stripped 3 bases from V and 4 bases from J, with 12 bases between. CDR3 nucleotide sequence: TGCGCCAGCAGCCACTTCGACAGAGATAATGAAAAACTGTTTTTT. This encodes CASSHFDRDNEKLFF.

Notes on this clone: Different DNA sequences within this sample yield the same CDR3. The J gene is TRBJ2-7, the V gene TRBV11-2, with 8 nucleotides matching TRBD2. The J segment lost 0 bases and the V segment lost 1 base, leaving 2 bases of the junction unmatched. Germline loops: CDR1 SGHAT, CDR2 FQNNGV. The CDR3 has 15 amino acids. The CDR3: CASSLASGPSYEQYF. The CDR3 coding sequence is TGTGCCAGCAGCTTAGCTAGCGGGCCCTCCTACGAGCAGTACTTC.

This clone was seen just once. V and J are TRBV6-1 and TRBJ1-6, with a tentative D call TRBD1 (5 bases). V was shortened by 4 bases and J by 10 bases, with 14 bases between the two germline ends. The CDR3 consists of 14 residues. The germline V gene encodes CDR1 MNHNS and CDR2 SASEGT. CDR3 residues: CASSALGAPSPLHF. CDR3 in DNA: TGTGCCAGCAGTGCCCTTGGGGCTCCCTCACCCCTCCACTTT.

V and J are TRBV7-9 and TRBJ2-7; D ambiguous. In germline, CDR1 is SEHNR, CDR2 FQNEAQ (reference sequence). The CDR3 length is 13 residues. The ends were cut back, 3 bases at V and 7 bases at J, with 13 bases in the middle. This CDR3 reads CASSFIPSGEQYF. CDR3 coding DNA: TGTGCCAGCAGCTTTATTCCGTCGGGTGAGCAGTACTTC.

A note on this clone: Sequence at one end of the junction differs from germline and may be a read error. The rearrangement links TRBV5-1 to TRBJ2-5; 16 bases are shared with TRBD2. This CDR3 has 17 amino acids. CDR1 is SGHRS and CDR2 is YFSETQ in the germline V gene. The chain's CDR3 is CASRLGLAGGPGETQYF. CDR3 DNA: TGCGCCAGCAGGTTGGGACTAGCGGGAGGGCCGGGAGAGACCCAGTACTTC.

The table lists this clone with a count of one. The chain combines TRBV27 with TRBJ2-3, with TRBD1 matching over 9 bases. J gave up 14 bases and V 6 bases, and 6 bases lay outside the gene matches. Germline lookup yields CDR1 MNHEY and CDR2 SMNVEV (reference sequence). The CDR3 spans 11 residues. In DNA, the CDR3 is TGTGCCAGCAGCCCCGGGACAGGGTGGTATTTT. The encoded protein is CASSPGTGWYF.

V is TRBV5-1 and J is TRBJ1-1, with D tentatively TRBD1 (6 bases). Germline assignment: CDR1 SGHRS and CDR2 YFSETQ. The CDR3 totals 14 residues. V was cut by 4 bases and J by 5 bases, with 15 bases left in between. CDR3 bases: TGCGCCAGCAGCCTGGACAGATCTAGGACTGAAGCTTTCTTT. Protein sequence: CASSLDRSRTEAFF.

The V and J genes are TRBV18 and TRBJ2-7; D uncertain. V was shortened by 4 bases and J by 3 bases, with 10 bases between the two germline ends. Germline V gene sequence: CDR1 KGHSH, CDR2 LQKENI. The CDR3 spans 13 residues. This CDR3 reads CASSQTESYEQYF. DNA of the CDR3: TGTGCCAGCTCACAAACGGAGAGCTACGAGCAGTACTTC.

This clone was picked up one time. This chain links TRBV2 with TRBJ1-5; D is perhaps TRBD1 (6 bases). The CDR3 has 15 residues. Deletions cut 2 bases from V and 12 bases from J, with 20 bases between. Germline lookup yields CDR1 SNHLY and CDR2 FYNNEI. The CDR3 is CASSESTGSGRRQHF. The CDR3 bases are TGTGCCAGCAGTGAATCAACAGGGTCCGGTCGGCGCCAGCATTTT.

As for this clone: Other DNA sequences in this specimen translate into the identical CDR3. The chain carries TRBV6-6 and TRBJ2-7; possibly TRBD1 or TRBD2 for D (5 bases each). There are 14 residues in the CDR3. The ends were cut back, 2 bases at V and 1 base at J, with 9 bases in the middle. The germline CDR1 and CDR2 sequences are MNHNY and SVGAGI (reference sequence). The CDR3 coding sequence is TGTGCCAGCAGTTACCCGGGGCGGTCCTACGAGCAGTACTTC. Protein: CASSYPGRSYEQYF.

The rearrangement joins TRBV11-2 to TRBJ2-5, with D perhaps matching TRBD2 (5 bases). CDR1 and CDR2 from the germline V gene are SGHAT and FQNNGV. Trimming stripped 5 bases from V and 0 bases from J, with 7 bases between. This CDR3 spans 13 amino acids. The CDR3 DNA sequence: TGTGCCAGCAGCAAGGACTACCAAGAGACCCAGTACTTC. Its translation is CASSKDYQETQYF.

The V call is TRBV7-9, the J call TRBJ2-7, with a possible D match to TRBD2 (6 bases). CDR3 length equals 15 residues. Trimming cost V 2 bases and J 3 bases, with 14 bases left between them. In germline, CDR1 is SEHNR, CDR2 FQNEAQ (reference sequence). The CDR3 DNA reads TGTGCCAGCAGCTTATTCGACGAGACTAGCTACGAGCAGTACTTC. Translating it yields CASSLFDETSYEQYF. The entire variable domain, with the rest obtained from reference TRBV7-9 and TRBJ2-7, is as follows: DTGVSQNPRHKITKRGQNVTFRCDPISEHNRLYWYRQTLGQGPEFLTYFQNEAQLEKSRLLSDRFSAERPKGSFSTLEIQRTEQGDSAMYLCASSLFDETSYEQYFGPGTRLTVT.